What follows are 31 T cell receptor beta chains derived from one specimen sequenced in a study of human T cells and chemical hapten exposure. The time point was: patch test 1, 2 weeks after DPC sensitization. As to treatment: therapeutic diphenylcyclopropenone sensitization with weekly scalp DPC. TCRdb analysed the RACE reads with MiXCR anew, one entry per CDR3 protein. The table records approximately 350,000 distinct CDR3 sequences, under 8% of them present only once. Sequencing was performed on whole blood, taken in connection with sensitization to the hapten diphenylcyclopropenone (DPC). The source is a woman younger than 30 with alopecia areata. Some clones in this sample may be carry-over from other donors' samples.

The chain carries TRBV7-2 and TRBJ1-6; no clear D. Germline values: CDR1 SGHTA, CDR2 FQGNSA. V was shortened by 5 bases and J by 10 bases, with 18 bases between the two germline ends. This CDR3 has 15 residues. CDR3 residues: CASSTSGPGDSPLHF. DNA of the CDR3: TGTGCCAGCAGCACAAGTGGGCCCGGCGACTCACCCCTCCACTTT. Full variable domain (remainder filled in from reference TRBV7-2 and TRBJ1-6): GAGVSQSPSNKVTEKGKDVELRCDPISGHTALYWYRQSLGQGLEFLIYFQGNSAPDKSGLPSDRFSAERTGGSVSTLTIQRTQQEDSAVYLCASSTSGPGDSPLHFGNGTRLTVT.

V and J are TRBV7-2 and TRBJ1-1, with a weak D call TRBD1 (6 bases). Germline CDR1 SGHTA, CDR2 FQGNSA. The V end was cut by 3 bases, the J end by 7 bases, with 12 bases between. There are 13 residues in the CDR3. This CDR3 reads CASSLRGADEAFF. CDR3 coding DNA: TGTGCCAGCAGCTTGCGGGGGGCGGATGAAGCTTTCTTT. The variable domain in full, with the rest retrieved from reference TRBV7-2 and TRBJ1-1, is GAGVSQSPSNKVTEKGKDVELRCDPISGHTALYWYRQSLGQGLEFLIYFQGNSAPDKSGLPSDRFSAERTGGSVSTLTIQRTQQEDSAVYLCASSLRGADEAFFGQGTRLTVV.

This clonotype was recorded many times. The J gene is TRBJ1-2, the V gene TRBV14; the D is unclear. Trimming removed 0 bases from V and 4 bases from J, with 9 bases in between. CDR3 length equals 14 residues. Germline loops: CDR1 SGHDN, CDR2 FVKESK. The CDR3 sequence: CASSQDRRVYGYTF. The CDR3 nucleotides read TGTGCCAGCAGCCAAGATCGAAGGGTCTATGGCTACACCTTC. The variable domain in full, completed from reference TRBV14 and TRBJ1-2, reads EAGVTQFPSHSVIEKGQTVTLRCDPISGHDNLYWYRRVMGKEIKFLLHFVKESKQDESGMPNNRFLAERTGGTYSTLKVQPAELEDSGVYFCASSQDRRVYGYTFGSGTRLTVV.

This clonotype was found a few times. The CDR3 region is CASSFGQGIPETQYF. In DNA, the CDR3 is TGTGCCAGCAGCTTCGGACAGGGGATTCCAGAGACCCAGTACTTC. V usage is TRBV5-8 and J usage is TRBJ2-5, with 9 bases that match TRBD1. The CDR3 is made up of 15 amino acids. The J segment lost 4 bases and the V segment lost 2 bases, leaving 6 bases of the junction unmatched. CDR1 SGHTS and CDR2 YDEGEE come from the germline V gene. The whole variable domain, filled in from reference TRBV5-8 and TRBJ2-5, reads EAGVTQSPTHLIKTRGQQATLRCSPISGHTSVYWYQQALGLGLQFLLWYDEGEERNRGNFPPRFSGRQFPNYSSELNVNALELEDSALYLCASSFGQGIPETQYFGPGTRLLVL.

This clonotype was detected only a few times. This chain uses TRBV2 with TRBJ1-1; a weak D match, TRBD1 (5 bases). The CDR3 totals 14 residues. Trimming left V 8 bases short and J 1 base short, with 14 bases between. Germline V gives CDR1 SNHLY, CDR2 FYNNEI. CDR3 coding DNA: TGTGCCAGCGGGGGGGTTGACAGGAACACTGAAGCTTTCTTT. This translates into CASGGVDRNTEAFF.

The rearrangement joins TRBV28 to TRBJ1-6; D gene uncertain. Germline assignment: CDR1 MDHEN and CDR2 SYDVKM. The CDR3 contains 13 residues. Trimming took off 1 base at V and 9 bases at J, with 7 bases between the two ends. DNA of the CDR3: TGTGCCAGCAGTTTATCCGGATCTTCACCCCTCCACTTT. Its translation is CASSLSGSSPLHF. Full variable domain (rest looked up from reference TRBV28 and TRBJ1-6): DVKVTQSSRYLVKRTGEKVFLECVQDMDHENMFWYRQDPGLGLRLIYFSYDVKMKEKGDIPEGYSVSREKKERFSLILESASTNQTSMYLCASSLSGSSPLHFGNGTRLTVT.

This clonotype was seen a handful of times. This chain uses TRBV29-1 with TRBJ1-1, with TRBD1 matching over 9 bases. With V trimmed by 7 bases and J by 4 bases, 7 bases remained unmatched. Germline assignment: CDR1 SQVTM and CDR2 ANQGSEA. This CDR3 is 13 amino acids long. CDR3 residues: CSAGGQGRTEAFF. The DNA for the CDR3 is TGCAGCGCCGGGGGACAGGGTCGCACTGAAGCTTTCTTT.

This clonotype was seen a handful of times. This chain connects TRBV5-1 to TRBJ2-5; no firm D call. CDR1 SGHRS and CDR2 YFSETQ come from the germline V gene. The V and J ends lost 4 bases and 5 bases respectively, with 15 bases between them. The CDR3 is 14 residues long. DNA for the CDR3: TGCGCCAGCAGCCCCCAAGACTCGCTGGAGACCCAGTACTTC. The encoded protein is CASSPQDSLETQYF. The entire variable domain, with the rest obtained from reference TRBV5-1 and TRBJ2-5, is as follows: KAGVTQTPRYLIKTRGQQVTLSCSPISGHRSVSWYQQTPGQGLQFLFEYFSETQRNKGNFPGRFSGRQFSNSRSEMNVSTLELGDSALYLCASSPQDSLETQYFGPGTRLLVL.

The chain recombines TRBV7-8 with TRBJ2-2, with a tentative D call TRBD1 (6 bases). CDR3 length: 14 residues. Trimming stripped 5 bases from V and 6 bases from J, with 13 bases between. Looked up from germline, CDR1 is SGHVS and CDR2 is FQNEAQ. The chain's CDR3 is CASSPRQAAGELFF. DNA of the CDR3: TGTGCCAGCAGCCCTCGACAGGCGGCCGGGGAGCTGTTTTTT. Combining the CDR3 with reference TRBV7-8 and TRBJ2-2 gives the whole variable domain GAGVSQSPRYKVAKRGQDVALRCDPISGHVSLFWYQQALGQGPEFLTYFQNEAQLDKSGLPSDRFFAERPEGSVSTLKIQRTQQEDSAVYLCASSPRQAAGELFFGEGSRLTVL.

This clonotype was counted at least ten times. The chain combines TRBV3-1 with TRBJ2-1, with TRBD1 matching 8 bases. The germline V gene encodes CDR1 LGHDT and CDR2 YNNKEL (reference sequence). The trim removed 0 bases at V and 4 bases at J, leaving 8 bases unmatched. The CDR3 runs to 17 residues. The CDR3 loop is CASSQDPTGVPYNEQFF. CDR3 bases: TGTGCCAGCAGCCAAGATCCGACAGGGGTGCCTTACAATGAGCAGTTCTTC.

The sample holds a few counts of this clonotype. The chain couples TRBV11-3 to TRBJ2-5, with D perhaps assigned TRBD1 or TRBD2 (5 bases each). Between the trimmed V and J ends, which lost 1 base and 5 bases, there was a span of 17 bases. Per germline, CDR1 SGHNT and CDR2 YENEEA. The CDR3 extends over 16 amino acids. CDR3 protein: CASSLGDYGTGETQYF. CDR3 nucleotides: TGTGCCAGCAGCTTAGGAGACTACGGGACCGGGGAGACCCAGTACTTC.

The rearrangement joins TRBV3-1 to TRBJ2-3, with D maybe TRBD1 (5 bases). The V end was cut by 0 bases, the J end by 5 bases, with 12 bases between. The CDR3 consists of 15 residues. Per germline, CDR1 LGHDT and CDR2 YNNKEL (reference sequence). The CDR3 protein is CASSQDSGFGDTQYF. The CDR3 region has the DNA TGTGCCAGCAGCCAAGATTCAGGGTTCGGAGATACGCAGTATTTT.

The chain has TRBV28 and TRBJ2-7; D might be TRBD2 (5 bases). Trimming took off 4 bases at V and 6 bases at J, with 13 bases between the two ends. The germline gives CDR1 MDHEN, CDR2 SYDVKM. The CDR3 totals 13 residues. CDR3: CASSSPGSAEQYF. CDR3 nucleotide sequence: TGTGCCAGCAGTTCTCCGGGGTCCGCCGAGCAGTACTTC.

The chain links TRBV6-2 or TRBV6-3 to TRBJ1-1, with a possible D match to TRBD1 (6 bases). Deletions cut 5 bases from V and 1 base from J, with 17 bases between. The CDR3 is 16 amino acids. CDR1 is MNHEY, CDR2 SVGEGT, per germline. This CDR3 is CASSGNRQVWNTEAFF. Here the CDR3 DNA reads TGTGCCAGCAGTGGAAATAGACAGGTTTGGAACACTGAAGCTTTCTTT.

The table lists this clonotype with a few counts. The V gene is TRBV6-2 or TRBV6-3, the J gene TRBJ1-1; no clear D gene. The CDR3 runs 13 residues. Per the germline V gene, CDR1 is MNHEY and CDR2 is SVGEGT. Trimming took 3 bases from V and 1 from J, leaving 6 bases between them. CDR3 DNA sequence: TGTGCCAGCAGTTATTCAGAGAACACTGAAGCTTTCTTT. Amino acids: CASSYSENTEAFF.

The chain employs TRBV3-1 and TRBJ2-3, with 10 bases that match TRBD1. V lost 6 bases and J lost 6; bases outside the gene matches: 12. Germline V gene sequence: CDR1 LGHDT, CDR2 YNNKEL (reference sequence). This CDR3 has 16 amino acids. The CDR3 coding sequence is TGTGCCAGCAGGCAGATCACCGGGACAGGGGCGGATACGCAGTATTTT. This codes for CASRQITGTGADTQYF.

This clonotype was found a few times. The V call is TRBV12-3 or TRBV12-4, the J call TRBJ2-1, with no clear D. This CDR3 spans 12 amino acids. Between the trimmed V and J ends, which lost 5 bases and 5 bases, there was a span of 7 bases. The CDR3 here is CASSHRDNEQFF. The CDR3 nucleotides are TGTGCCAGCAGTCATAGGGACAATGAGCAGTTCTTC.

This rearrangement joins TRBV4-3 to TRBJ2-3; the D gene could be TRBD1 or TRBD2 (5 bases each). The germline V gene encodes CDR1 LGHNA and CDR2 YSLEER. The CDR3 contains 16 residues. V dropped 0 bases and J dropped 2 bases, with 12 bases sitting between them. CDR3 coding DNA: TGCGCCAGCAGCCAAGATTACGGGGCCGCCACAGATACGCAGTATTTT. This codes for CASSQDYGAATDTQYF.

Ten or more counts support this clonotype. The gene calls are TRBV11-1 and TRBJ2-7, with 8 bases identical to TRBD1. V shed 5 bases and J 2 bases; nucleotides not matched to a gene: 5. Germline V gives CDR1 SGHAT, CDR2 FQDESV (reference sequence). This CDR3 contains 14 residues. The DNA of the CDR3 is TGTGCCAGCAGCCATTCGGGACAGGCCTACGAGCAGTACTTC. Protein product: CASSHSGQAYEQYF.

This clonotype was seen repeatedly, ten times or more. This chain links TRBV3-1 with TRBJ1-5; the D is unclear. The CDR3 sequence is 14 residues long. CDR1 and CDR2 from the germline V gene are LGHDT and YNNKEL (reference sequence). The germline V and J ends were trimmed by 1 base and 4 bases, with 8 bases remaining between them. Here the CDR3 reads CASSQGYENQPQHF. Written as DNA, the CDR3 is TGTGCCAGCAGCCAAGGTTACGAGAATCAGCCCCAGCATTTT.

This clonotype was seen many times. The chain has TRBV6-6 and TRBJ1-2; perhaps TRBD1 as D (6 bases). This CDR3 has 13 amino acids. Germline V gene lookup returns CDR1 MNHNY and CDR2 SVGAGI (reference sequence). Trimming took 1 base from V and 8 from J, leaving 11 bases between them. CDR3 region: CASSYFGGLGYTF. For the CDR3, the DNA is TGTGCCAGCAGTTACTTTGGGGGGCTCGGCTACACCTTC.

The chain uses TRBV20-1 and TRBJ1-1, with a possible D match to TRBD1 (5 bases). CDR3 length: 15 amino acids. The germline CDR1 and CDR2 sequences are DFQATT and SNEGSKA (reference sequence). V lost 2 bases, J lost 1 base, and 14 bases lay in between. Here the CDR3 reads CSARRGGIRNTEAFF. The CDR3, as DNA: TGCAGTGCTAGACGGGGGGGGATAAGGAACACTGAAGCTTTCTTT.

This clonotype occurred many times. This chain links TRBV20-1 with TRBJ2-3; TRBD2 agrees at 9 bases. CDR3 length: 14 residues. From germline, CDR1 is DFQATT and CDR2 SNEGSKA (reference sequence). V lost 3 bases, J lost 4 bases, and 5 bases stayed unmatched. CDR3: CSASGGLASDTQYF. DNA for the CDR3: TGCAGTGCTAGCGGCGGACTAGCGTCAGATACGCAGTATTTT.

V is TRBV28 and J is TRBJ2-1, with a possible D match to TRBD2 (5 bases). Trimming took off 1 base at V and 9 bases at J, with 16 bases between the two ends. This CDR3 comprises 15 residues. The germline V gene encodes CDR1 MDHEN and CDR2 SYDVKM. The CDR3 DNA reads TGTGCCAGCAGTTTATCACCCCCCACGGGGATTGAGCAGTTCTTC. The encoded protein is CASSLSPPTGIEQFF. Based on the CDR3 plus reference TRBV28 and TRBJ2-1, the full variable domain is DVKVTQSSRYLVKRTGEKVFLECVQDMDHENMFWYRQDPGLGLRLIYFSYDVKMKEKGDIPEGYSVSREKKERFSLILESASTNQTSMYLCASSLSPPTGIEQFFGPGTRLTVL.

This clonotype occurred a few times. This chain uses TRBV13 with TRBJ1-2; the D is unclear. CDR1 and CDR2 from the germline V gene are PRHDT and FYEKMQ (reference sequence). The CDR3 is made up of 14 amino acids. Trimming cost V 0 bases and J 4 bases, with 9 bases left between them. The CDR3 loop is CASSLGQAVYGYTF. CDR3 in DNA: TGTGCCAGCAGCTTAGGCCAGGCGGTCTATGGCTACACCTTC.

This clonotype was detected a few times. CDR3 nucleotides: TGTGCCAGCAGCTTACCCGGTGCGGGGCCATCCCTCCACTTT. Translated, it gives CASSLPGAGPSLHF. The gene calls are TRBV11-2 and TRBJ1-6; weak D call: TRBD1 (5 bases). Trimming left V 2 bases short and J 14 bases short, with 16 bases between. In germline, CDR1 is SGHAT, CDR2 FQNNGV. The CDR3 length is 14 residues.

For this clonotype: Since a much larger clone is just one base distant, this may be a read error. The V and J genes are TRBV6-2 or TRBV6-3 and TRBJ1-1; no firm D call. Germline values: CDR1 MNHEY, CDR2 SVGEGT. The CDR3 is made up of 13 amino acids. V was clipped by 4 bases and J by 11 bases, with 17 bases between them. The DNA of the CDR3 is TGTGCCAGCAGTTCCCCGTGGCCGCCCGTTGCTTTCTTT. It yields the protein CASSSPWPPVAFF.

This clonotype was detected a few times. The gene calls are TRBV10-3 and TRBJ2-6; D assignment may be TRBD1 or TRBD2 (5 bases each). Germline CDR1 reads ENHRY; CDR2 reads SYGVKD. The CDR3 spans 14 residues. Trimming removed 6 bases from V and 6 bases from J, with 12 bases in between. The CDR3 region is CAIRGDGKANVLTF. The CDR3 nucleotides are TGTGCCATCAGGGGGGACGGCAAGGCCAACGTCCTGACTTTC.

This clonotype was recorded many times. J is TRBJ2-5 and V is TRBV28; 8 bases align to TRBD1. The CDR3 contains 14 residues. The V segment lost 2 bases and the J segment 4 bases; nucleotides outside the gene matches: 3. Per germline, CDR1 MDHEN and CDR2 SYDVKM. CDR3 sequence: CASSLGDRGETQYF. In nucleotides, the CDR3 is TGTGCCAGCAGTTTAGGCGACAGGGGAGAGACCCAGTACTTC.

This sequence joins TRBV6-6 and TRBJ2-7; 7 bases are shared with TRBD1. This CDR3 comprises 15 residues. Germline CDR1 is MNHNY and CDR2 is SVGAGI (reference sequence). The trim removed 5 bases at V and 0 bases at J, leaving 7 bases unmatched. The DNA of the CDR3 is TGTGCCAGCAGTCCGAGGGACAGAGCCTCCTACGAGCAGTACTTC. This encodes CASSPRDRASYEQYF.

This rearrangement joins TRBV5-5 to TRBJ1-6; the D gene is possibly TRBD1 (5 bases). Germline V gene lookup returns CDR1 SGHKS and CDR2 YYEKEE (reference sequence). The CDR3 is made up of 15 amino acids. Trimming removed 0 bases at V and 7 bases at J, with 11 bases between. The CDR3 sequence is CASSLGQGRNSPLHF. In nucleotides, the CDR3 is TGTGCCAGCAGCTTGGGGCAGGGACGGAATTCACCCCTCCACTTT.